Below, 25 T cell receptor beta chains from the same sample are listed, as sequenced in a study of blood T cell repertoires in COVID-19. Using immunoSEQ multiplex PCR, the repertoire was profiled, and TCRdb retains in-frame clones only, with some absent. There are around 260,000 clones in the sample; roughly 84% occur only once, and about 0.9% lies in the top ten. The sequencing sample was made of peripheral blood. These receptors were obtained from a human donor with COVID-19, enrolled during active disease. The donor label of this sample is uncertain.

V usage is TRBV7-9 and J usage is TRBJ2-3, with 10 nucleotides matching TRBD2. The length of the CDR3 is 15 residues. Per germline, CDR1 SEHNR and CDR2 FQNEAQ (reference sequence). J was trimmed by 6 bases and V by 5 bases; bases with no gene match: 8. The CDR3 coding sequence is TGTGCCAGCAGCGACCTAGCGGGAGACGCCGATACGCAGTATTTT. This codes for CASSDLAGDADTQYF.

This clone showed up just once. This sequence joins TRBV6-5 and TRBJ2-3; TRBD2 agrees at 9 bases. Germline CDR1 and CDR2: MNHEY and SVGAGI. V lost 6 bases, J lost 1 base, and 5 bases stayed unmatched. CDR3 length equals 15 residues. The CDR3 coding sequence is TGTGCCAGCAGATCTCTAGCGGGGCGCACAGATACGCAGTATTTT. Translating gives CASRSLAGRTDTQYF.

This clone was detected a few times. The V and J genes are TRBV5-1 and TRBJ2-7; D is perhaps TRBD1 (5 bases). The CDR3 has 14 amino acids. Germline-derived CDR1 and CDR2 are SGHRS and YFSETQ. Trimming took off 0 bases at V and 0 bases at J, with 7 bases between the two ends. CDR3 nucleotides: TGCGCCAGCAGCTTGGACAGGTTCTCCTACGAGCAGTACTTC. Translating it yields CASSLDRFSYEQYF.

The J gene is TRBJ2-3, the V gene TRBV5-1; D remains unclear. Germline-derived CDR1 and CDR2 are SGHRS and YFSETQ. Trimming took 3 bases from V and 4 from J, leaving 15 bases between them. The CDR3 runs 15 residues. CDR3 bases: TGCGCCAGCAGCTCGACTCGTCTGGGTCCAGATACGCAGTATTTT. Translation gives CASSSTRLGPDTQYF. The whole variable domain, remainder taken from reference TRBV5-1 and TRBJ2-3, is KAGVTQTPRYLIKTRGQQVTLSCSPISGHRSVSWYQQTPGQGLQFLFEYFSETQRNKGNFPGRFSGRQFSNSRSEMNVSTLELGDSALYLCASSSTRLGPDTQYFGPGTRLTVL.

CDR3 sequence reads: CASSPRGQGSYNEQFF. CDR3 DNA: TGTGCCAGCAGTCCCCGCGGGCAGGGGTCCTACAATGAGCAGTTCTTC. This chain joins TRBV28 and TRBJ2-1; weak D call: TRBD1 (6 bases). Trimming shortened V by 5 bases and J by 1 base, and 15 bases separated the two germline ends. The CDR3 sequence is 16 residues long. CDR1 and CDR2 from the germline V gene are MDHEN and SYDVKM.

The V gene is TRBV3-1 (or the pseudogene TRBV3-2), the J gene TRBJ2-5; 9 bases map to TRBD2. V shed 4 bases, J shed 2 bases, and the junction held 2 bases outside the gene matches. The CDR3 runs 14 residues. Germline-derived CDR1 and CDR2 are LGHDT and YNNKEL (reference sequence). The CDR3 bases are TGTGCCAGCAGCCTAGCGGGGGAACAAGAGACCCAGTACTTC. It specifies CASSLAGEQETQYF.

The chain employs TRBV11-1 and TRBJ2-4; 9 bases align to TRBD1. V shed 1 base, J shed 3 bases, and the junction held 4 bases outside the gene matches. This CDR3 is 16 amino acids long. CDR1 is SGHAT and CDR2 is FQDESV in the germline V gene (reference sequence). Here the CDR3 DNA reads TGTGCCAGCAGCTTAGTTCCGGGACAGGGCAAAAACATTCAGTACTTC. Translation gives CASSLVPGQGKNIQYF.

The chain is built from TRBV6-2 or TRBV6-3 and TRBJ2-7, with 10 bases matching TRBD2. J gave up 2 bases and V 4 bases, and 11 bases lay outside the gene matches. This CDR3 comprises 17 residues. The V gene's germline CDR1 is MNHEY and CDR2 SVGEGT. This CDR3 is CASSSAYLAGDPYEQYF. The CDR3, as DNA: TGTGCCAGCAGTTCCGCCTACCTAGCGGGAGACCCCTACGAGCAGTACTTC.

V gene TRBV7-3 combines with J gene TRBJ2-2; TRBD2 matches at 11 bases. Trimming at V came to 1 base and at J to 6 bases, leaving 4 bases not matched to a gene. The CDR3 is 16 residues long. Germline lookup yields CDR1 SGHTA and CDR2 FQGTGA. The CDR3 coding sequence is TGTGCCAGCAGCTTAAAACTAGCGGGAGCCGCCGGGGAGCTGTTTTTT. Translating it yields CASSLKLAGAAGELFF.

This clone was recorded once. This chain uses TRBV30 with TRBJ1-4; 12 bases fit TRBD1. The V and J ends lost 4 bases and 8 bases, in that order; junction bases with no gene match: 8. Germline lookup yields CDR1 GTSNPN and CDR2 SVGIG (reference sequence). This CDR3 spans 15 amino acids. The DNA for the CDR3 is TGTGCCTGGACTGCTAAAGGGACAGGGGGCGAAAAACTGTTTTTT. Protein sequence: CAWTAKGTGGEKLFF.

V is TRBV28 and J is TRBJ1-5, with TRBD1 matching over 9 bases. Germline V gene sequence: CDR1 MDHEN, CDR2 SYDVKM. The length of the CDR3 is 16 residues. The J segment lost 3 bases and the V segment lost 6 bases, leaving 9 bases of the junction unmatched. CDR3 sequence: CASSPLGQGYNQPQHF. CDR3 DNA: TGTGCCAGCAGCCCCCTGGGACAGGGCTACAATCAGCCCCAGCATTTT.

The V call is TRBV6-5, the J call TRBJ1-4; a possible D gene is TRBD1 (6 bases). Trimming removed 4 bases from V and 3 bases from J, with 12 bases in between. Germline V CDR1 and CDR2: MNHEY, SVGAGI. The CDR3 is 15 residues long. The CDR3 loop reads CASSSTGLANEKLFF. Written as DNA, the CDR3 is TGTGCCAGCAGTTCCACAGGGTTGGCTAATGAAAAACTGTTTTTT.

The rearrangement links TRBV29-1 to TRBJ2-6; D remains ambiguous. V was pared by 5 bases and J by 4 bases, with 9 bases between. From germline, CDR1 is SQVTM and CDR2 ANQGSEA. The CDR3 consists of 13 residues. The CDR3 DNA sequence: TGCAGCGTTAACCCCAGGGGGGCCAACGTCCTGACTTTC. Protein product: CSVNPRGANVLTF.

This chain links TRBV18 with TRBJ1-1, with 10 positions matching TRBD1. Germline V CDR1 and CDR2: KGHSH, LQKENI. V lost 2 bases and J lost 3; bases outside the gene matches: 0. The CDR3 has 14 amino acids. CDR3 region: CASSPGTGDTEAFF. The CDR3 DNA reads TGTGCCAGCTCACCAGGGACAGGGGACACTGAAGCTTTCTTT.

V gene TRBV6-6 combines with J gene TRBJ1-6; D is perhaps TRBD1 (6 bases). CDR1 and CDR2 from the germline V gene are MNHNY and SVGAGI (reference sequence). Trimming removed 6 bases from V and 0 bases from J, with 12 bases in between. The CDR3 totals 16 residues. The CDR3 protein is CASSQQGSSYNSPLHF. Written as DNA, the CDR3 is TGTGCCAGCAGCCAACAGGGTAGCTCCTATAATTCACCCCTCCACTTT.

This chain links TRBV2 with TRBJ2-3, with 7 bases aligning to TRBD2. The germline V gene encodes CDR1 SNHLY and CDR2 FYNNEI. Unmatched junction bases numbered 3, after V lost 6 bases and J lost 0 bases. The CDR3 spans 14 residues. CDR3 nucleotides: TGTGCCAGCAGGGGAGGGGTGAGCACAGATACGCAGTATTTT. It specifies CASRGGVSTDTQYF.

This clone was picked up one time. This sequence joins TRBV28 and TRBJ2-1, with 7 positions matching TRBD1. V lost 4 bases and J lost 7; bases outside the gene matches: 13. The CDR3 is made up of 16 amino acids. Germline-derived CDR1 and CDR2 are MDHEN and SYDVKM. CDR3 protein: CASSSPRQGLINEQFF. In nucleotides, the CDR3 is TGTGCCAGCAGTTCCCCCCGACAGGGATTGATAAATGAGCAGTTCTTC.

This chain joins TRBV7-9 and TRBJ1-1, with TRBD1 identical over 7 bases. V shed 1 base, J shed 4 bases, and the junction held 3 bases outside the gene matches. The CDR3 runs to 14 residues. CDR1 and CDR2 (germline): SEHNR, FQNEAQ (reference sequence). The CDR3 region has the DNA TGTGCCAGCAGCTTAGACAGGGGAGCCACTGAAGCTTTCTTT. Its translation: CASSLDRGATEAFF.

The chain recombines TRBV4-1 with TRBJ2-2, with TRBD2 as a possible D gene (5 bases). Germline CDR1 is MGHRA and CDR2 is YSYEKL. CDR3 length: 19 amino acids. V dropped 0 bases and J dropped 0 bases, with 17 bases sitting between them. The CDR3 loop is CASSQEWAGITANTGELFF. Written as DNA, the CDR3 is TGCGCCAGCAGCCAAGAGTGGGCCGGGATCACCGCGAACACCGGGGAGCTGTTTTTT.

This chain joins TRBV9 and TRBJ2-2; 7 bases agree with TRBD2. From germline, CDR1 is SGDLS and CDR2 YYNGEE. The V and J ends lost 0 bases and 4 bases, in that order; junction bases with no gene match: 3. The CDR3 has 15 amino acids. The CDR3 here is CASSVAGLPTGELFF. The CDR3 DNA sequence: TGTGCCAGCAGCGTAGCGGGACTACCCACCGGGGAGCTGTTTTTT.

The chain has TRBV24-1 and TRBJ1-5; 7 bases are a match to TRBD1. Germline V gene sequence: CDR1 KGHDR, CDR2 SFDVKD. This CDR3 comprises 17 residues. J lost 1 base, V lost 4 bases, and 9 bases had no gene match. CDR3 in amino acids: CATSESTSQGSNQPQHF. For the CDR3, the DNA is TGTGCCACCAGTGAGTCTACCTCACAGGGGAGCAATCAGCCCCAGCATTTT.

The chain carries TRBV4-1 and TRBJ1-1; D remains unclear. V lost 3 bases and J 4 bases, leaving 12 bases between the germline ends. The CDR3 runs to 14 residues. Looked up from germline, CDR1 is MGHRA and CDR2 is YSYEKL. The CDR3 coding sequence is TGCGCCAGCAGCCAGGGCCTCCTGGGCACTGAAGCTTTCTTT. This translates into CASSQGLLGTEAFF.

This chain connects TRBV5-1 to TRBJ1-1; maybe TRBD1 (5 bases). The ends were cut back, 0 bases at V and 3 bases at J, with 6 bases in the middle. The germline V gene has CDR1 SGHRS and CDR2 YFSETQ. This CDR3 is 13 amino acids long. CDR3 nucleotide sequence: TGCGCCAGCAGCTTGGGCAGGGACACTGAAGCTTTCTTT. Protein sequence: CASSLGRDTEAFF.

In this sample, this clone turned up a few times. This chain connects TRBV9 to TRBJ1-3; D perhaps matches TRBD1 (5 bases). Germline lookup yields CDR1 SGDLS and CDR2 YYNGEE. The CDR3 has 12 residues. The V end lost 0 bases, the J end lost 11 bases, and 9 bases lay between the germline ends. CDR3 nucleotides: TGTGCCAGCAGCGTAGAGGCAGGGCCCATATATTTT. Translation gives CASSVEAGPIYF.

Ten or more counts support this clone. The CDR3 sequence: CASSARGPSNQPQHF. In DNA, the CDR3 is TGTGCCAGCAGTGCCAGGGGACCGAGCAATCAGCCCCAGCATTTT. V is TRBV6-6 and J is TRBJ1-5; D is possibly TRBD1 (6 bases). Trimming removed 5 bases at V and 1 base at J, with 12 bases between. The CDR3 contains 15 residues. The germline V gene has CDR1 MNHNY and CDR2 SVGAGI (reference sequence).